This is a list of T cell receptor beta chains from one sample in a study of CD8+CD57+ T cells in acquired aplastic anemia. MiXCR was run by TCRdb on the reads, yielding one entry per CDR3 protein. The sample includes 220,000 or so distinct CDR3 sequences, 50% to 70% of them seen just once. Source material: sorted CD4+, CD8+, or CD8+CD57+ T cells (not recorded which) from PBMCs. The origin of the receptors is a human donor with aplastic anemia. The CDR3 runs from the conserved cysteine through the conserved F or W.

V: TRBV5-1; J: TRBJ2-5; CDR3: CASSKGLAETQYF
V: TRBV24-1; J: TRBJ2-3; CDR3: CATSGTSGTRTDTQYF
V: TRBV5-6; J: TRBJ2-1; CDR3: CASSFDRLGLSSYNEQFF
V: TRBV29-1; J: TRBJ2-1; CDR3: CSVEWRGAYNEQFF
V: TRBV15; J: TRBJ2-5; CDR3: CATSSSGAGETQYF
V: TRBV7-2; J: TRBJ1-1; CDR3: CASSLVLIGTEAFF
V: TRBV24-1; J: TRBJ2-2; CDR3: CATSGLGGAGELFF
V: TRBV10-3; J: TRBJ1-2; CDR3: CAISGTQGSDGYTF
V: TRBV20-1; J: TRBJ1-1; CDR3: CSAWDTGDTEAFF
V: TRBV20-1; J: TRBJ1-1; CDR3: CSASGHSRNTEAFF
V: TRBV20-1; J: TRBJ2-5; CDR3: CSALGTSRETQYF
V: TRBV24-1; J: TRBJ2-7; CDR3: CATSLAGQLNYEQYF
V: TRBV7-2; J: TRBJ2-1; CDR3: CASSFPRTSGGDNEQFF
V: TRBV2; J: TRBJ2-7; CDR3: CASLRDRGRGEQYF
V: TRBV7-6; J: TRBJ2-7; CDR3: CASSSTSGRGEQYF
V: TRBV10-2; J: TRBJ1-1; CDR3: CASRRQGYDTEAFF
V: TRBV7-9; J: TRBJ2-2; CDR3: CASSSLAGGSTGELFF
V: TRBV20-1; J: TRBJ2-7; CDR3: CSASASPSGRYEQYF
V: TRBV2; J: TRBJ2-1; CDR3: CASRGPGFNEQFF
V: TRBV10-3; J: TRBJ1-2; CDR3: CASSQNTVYGYTF
V: TRBV5-1; J: TRBJ2-3; CDR3: CASSAGVGGGAGGFGTDTQYF